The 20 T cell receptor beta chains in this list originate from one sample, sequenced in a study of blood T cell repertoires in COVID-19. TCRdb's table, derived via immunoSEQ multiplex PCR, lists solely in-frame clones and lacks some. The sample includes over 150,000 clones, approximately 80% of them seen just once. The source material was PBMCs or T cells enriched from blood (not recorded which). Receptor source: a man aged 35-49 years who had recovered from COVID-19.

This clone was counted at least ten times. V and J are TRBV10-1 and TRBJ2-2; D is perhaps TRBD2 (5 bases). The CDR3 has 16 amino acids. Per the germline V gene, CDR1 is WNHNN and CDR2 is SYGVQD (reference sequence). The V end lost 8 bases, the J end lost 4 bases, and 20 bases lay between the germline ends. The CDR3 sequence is CASLQAVGVRTGELFF. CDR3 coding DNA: TGCGCCAGCCTCCAGGCGGTCGGGGTTCGCACCGGGGAGCTGTTTTTT.

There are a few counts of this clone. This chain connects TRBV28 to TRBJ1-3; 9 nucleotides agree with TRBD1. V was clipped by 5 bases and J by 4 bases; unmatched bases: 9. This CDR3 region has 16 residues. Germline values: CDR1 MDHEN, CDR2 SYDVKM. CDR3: CASSPGGTGFGNTIYF. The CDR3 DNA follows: TGTGCCAGCAGTCCAGGGGGGACAGGGTTCGGAAACACCATATATTTT.

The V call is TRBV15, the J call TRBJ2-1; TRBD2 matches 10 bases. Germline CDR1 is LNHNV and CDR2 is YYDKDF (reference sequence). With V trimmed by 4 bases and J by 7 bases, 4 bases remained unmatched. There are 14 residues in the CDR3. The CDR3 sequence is CATSTGLALNEQFF. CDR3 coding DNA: TGTGCCACCAGCACGGGACTAGCGTTAAATGAGCAGTTCTTC. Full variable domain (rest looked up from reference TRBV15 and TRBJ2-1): DAMVIQNPRYQVTQFGKPVTLSCSQTLNHNVMYWYQQKSSQAPKLLFHYYDKDFNNEADTPDNFQSRRPNTSFCFLDIRSPGLGDTAMYLCATSTGLALNEQFFGPGTRLTVL.

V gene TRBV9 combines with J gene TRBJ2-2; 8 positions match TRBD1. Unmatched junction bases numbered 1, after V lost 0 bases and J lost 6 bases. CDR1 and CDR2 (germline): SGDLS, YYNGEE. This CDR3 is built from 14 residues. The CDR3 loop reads CASSVGDRPGELFF. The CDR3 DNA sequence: TGTGCCAGCAGCGTAGGGGACAGGCCCGGGGAGCTGTTTTTT.

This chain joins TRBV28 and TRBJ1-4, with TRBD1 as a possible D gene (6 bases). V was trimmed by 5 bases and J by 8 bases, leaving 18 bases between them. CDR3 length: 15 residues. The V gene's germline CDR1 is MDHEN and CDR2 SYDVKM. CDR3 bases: TGTGCCAGCAGTACCCCTGGGCAGGGGCACGAAAAACTGTTTTTT. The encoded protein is CASSTPGQGHEKLFF.

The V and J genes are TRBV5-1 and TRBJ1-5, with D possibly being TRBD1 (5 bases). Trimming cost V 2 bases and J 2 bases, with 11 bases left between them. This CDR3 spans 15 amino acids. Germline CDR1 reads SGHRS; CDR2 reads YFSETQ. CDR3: CASSFHQGRNQPQHF. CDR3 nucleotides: TGCGCCAGCAGCTTCCACCAGGGTCGCAATCAGCCCCAGCATTTT.

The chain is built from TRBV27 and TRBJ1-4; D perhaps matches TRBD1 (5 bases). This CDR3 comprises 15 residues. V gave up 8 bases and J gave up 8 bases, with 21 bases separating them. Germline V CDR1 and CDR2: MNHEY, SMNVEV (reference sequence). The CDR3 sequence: CASGRRRAQGEKLFF. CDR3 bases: TGTGCCAGCGGACGCCGACGGGCCCAGGGAGAAAAACTGTTTTTT.

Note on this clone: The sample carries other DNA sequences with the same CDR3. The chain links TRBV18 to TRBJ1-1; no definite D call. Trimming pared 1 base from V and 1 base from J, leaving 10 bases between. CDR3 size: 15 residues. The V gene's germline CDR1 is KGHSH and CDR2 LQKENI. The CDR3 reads CASSPQGGENTEAFF. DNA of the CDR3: TGTGCCAGCTCACCACAGGGCGGGGAGAACACTGAAGCTTTCTTT. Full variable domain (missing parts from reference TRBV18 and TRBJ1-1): NAGVMQNPRHLVRRRGQEARLRCSPMKGHSHVYWYRQLPEEGLKFMVYLQKENIIDESGMPKERFSAEFPKEGPSILRIQQVVRGDSAAYFCASSPQGGENTEAFFGQGTRLTVV.

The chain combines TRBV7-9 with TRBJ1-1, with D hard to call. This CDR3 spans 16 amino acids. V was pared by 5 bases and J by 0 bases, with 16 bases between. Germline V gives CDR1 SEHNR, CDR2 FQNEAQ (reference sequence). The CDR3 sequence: CASSPRVREMNTEAFF. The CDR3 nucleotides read TGTGCCAGCAGCCCTAGAGTGCGGGAAATGAACACTGAAGCTTTCTTT.

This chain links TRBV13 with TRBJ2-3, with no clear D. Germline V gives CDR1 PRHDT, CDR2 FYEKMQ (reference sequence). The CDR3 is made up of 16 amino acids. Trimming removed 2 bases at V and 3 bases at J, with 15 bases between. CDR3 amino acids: CASSLSMAEDTDTQYF. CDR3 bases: TGTGCCAGCAGCTTATCAATGGCCGAGGATACAGATACGCAGTATTTT.

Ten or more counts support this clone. The CDR3 DNA follows: TGCAGCGCCGGGACATTGAACACTGAAGCTTTCTTT. Translated, it gives CSAGTLNTEAFF. The V and J genes are TRBV29-1 and TRBJ1-1, with D possibly TRBD1 on 6 matching bases. CDR3 length: 12 residues. Trimming cost V 7 bases and J 0 bases, with 9 bases left between them. CDR1 is SQVTM and CDR2 is ANQGSEA in the germline V gene. The complete variable domain, with remaining parts taken from reference TRBV29-1 and TRBJ1-1, reads SAVISQKPSRDICQRGTSLTIQCQVDSQVTMMFWYRQQPGQSLTLIATANQGSEATYESGFVIDKFPISRPNLTFSTLTVSNMSPEDSSIYLCSAGTLNTEAFFGQGTRLTVV.

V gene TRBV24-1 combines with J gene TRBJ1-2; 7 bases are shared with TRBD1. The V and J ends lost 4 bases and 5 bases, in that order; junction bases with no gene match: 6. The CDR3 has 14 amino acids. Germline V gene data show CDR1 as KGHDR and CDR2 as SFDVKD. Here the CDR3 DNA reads TGTGCCACCAGTGACTACAGGGGTAGATATGGCTACACCTTC. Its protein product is CATSDYRGRYGYTF.

CDR3: CASSEAGGLRKTQYF. As DNA, the CDR3 is TGTGCCAGCAGTGAAGCGGGAGGCCTCCGGAAGACCCAGTACTTC. This chain uses TRBV25-1 with TRBJ2-5; TRBD2 matches at 8 bases. The V segment lost 2 bases and the J segment 6 bases; nucleotides outside the gene matches: 8. CDR3 length: 15 residues. The germline V gene encodes CDR1 MGHDK and CDR2 SYGVNS. The whole variable domain, filled in from reference TRBV25-1 and TRBJ2-5, reads EADIYQTPRYLVIGTGKKITLECSQTMGHDKMYWYQQDPGMELHLIHYSYGVNSTEKGDLSSESTVSRIRTEHFPLTLESARPSHTSQYLCASSEAGGLRKTQYFGPGTRLLVL.

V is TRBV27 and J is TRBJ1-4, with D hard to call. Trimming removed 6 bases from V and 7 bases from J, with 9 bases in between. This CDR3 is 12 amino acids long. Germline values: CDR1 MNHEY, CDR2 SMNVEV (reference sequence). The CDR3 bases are TGTGCCAGCAGGTCTATTCGTGAAAAACTGTTTTTT. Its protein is CASRSIREKLFF.

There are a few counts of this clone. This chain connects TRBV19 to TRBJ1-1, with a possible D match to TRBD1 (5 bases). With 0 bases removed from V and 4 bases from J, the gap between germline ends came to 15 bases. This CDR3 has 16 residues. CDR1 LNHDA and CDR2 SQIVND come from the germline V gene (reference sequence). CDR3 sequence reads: CASSIEARGMGTEAFF. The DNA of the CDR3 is TGTGCCAGTAGTATAGAGGCTCGGGGGATGGGCACTGAAGCTTTCTTT.

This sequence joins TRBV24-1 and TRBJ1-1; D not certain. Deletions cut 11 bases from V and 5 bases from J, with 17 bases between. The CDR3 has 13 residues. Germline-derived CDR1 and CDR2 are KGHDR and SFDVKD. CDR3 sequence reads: CAIQSWGGTEAFF. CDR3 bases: TGTGCCATCCAATCATGGGGAGGGACTGAAGCTTTCTTT.

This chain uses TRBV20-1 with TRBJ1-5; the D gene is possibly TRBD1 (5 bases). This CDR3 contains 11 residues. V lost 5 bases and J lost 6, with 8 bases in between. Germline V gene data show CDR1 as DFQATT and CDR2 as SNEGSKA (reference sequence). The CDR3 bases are TGCAGTGCTGGGGCCTTTCAGCCCCAGCATTTT. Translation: CSAGAFQPQHF.

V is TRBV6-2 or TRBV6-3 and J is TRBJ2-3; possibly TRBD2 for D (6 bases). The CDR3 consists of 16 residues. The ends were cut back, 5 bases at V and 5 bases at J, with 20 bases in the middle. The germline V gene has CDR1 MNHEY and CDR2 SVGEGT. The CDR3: CASSPPRRGGKDTQYF. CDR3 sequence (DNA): TGTGCCAGCAGTCCACCTCGGAGGGGCGGGAAAGATACGCAGTATTTT.

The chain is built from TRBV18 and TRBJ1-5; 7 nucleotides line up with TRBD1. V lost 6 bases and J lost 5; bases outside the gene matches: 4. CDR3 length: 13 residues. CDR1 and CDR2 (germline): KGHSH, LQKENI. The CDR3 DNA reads TGTGCCAGCTCCGAGGGGGCGGATCAGCCCCAGCATTTT. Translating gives CASSEGADQPQHF. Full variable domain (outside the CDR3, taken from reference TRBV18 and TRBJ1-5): NAGVMQNPRHLVRRRGQEARLRCSPMKGHSHVYWYRQLPEEGLKFMVYLQKENIIDESGMPKERFSAEFPKEGPSILRIQQVVRGDSAAYFCASSEGADQPQHFGDGTRLSIL.

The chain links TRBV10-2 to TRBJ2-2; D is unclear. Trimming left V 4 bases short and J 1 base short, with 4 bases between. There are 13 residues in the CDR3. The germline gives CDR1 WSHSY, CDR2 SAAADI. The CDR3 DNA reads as TGCGCCAGCAGTGGAGGGAACACCGGGGAGCTGTTTTTT. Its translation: CASSGGNTGELFF.